This TCR beta chain was documented in a study of OX40 agonist ivuxolimab in advanced cancers. Across the study: Hepatocellular carcinoma, melanoma, renal cell or head and neck cancer affected the dose-escalation patients.

TCRdb's table, derived via immunoSEQ multiplex PCR, lists solely in-frame clones and lacks some. The sample contains roughly 77,000 clones, 80% to 95% of which appear only once. CDR3 size: 14 residues. The germline CDR1 and CDR2 sequences are ENHRY and SYGVKD. V lost 4 bases and J 6 bases, leaving 12 bases between the germline ends. This clone was detected only a few times. The sequence came from an adult with an advanced solid tumor such as melanoma, head and neck, liver or kidney cancer. The sample consisted of CD4+ or CD8+ T cells sorted from blood, taken in a trial of the OX40 agonist ivuxolimab. The chain joins TRBV10-3 to TRBJ1-4; D gene unclear. CDR3: CAISARGEDEKLFF. The DNA for the CDR3 is TGTGCCATCAGTGCCCGGGGTGAGGATGAAAAACTGTTTTTT.